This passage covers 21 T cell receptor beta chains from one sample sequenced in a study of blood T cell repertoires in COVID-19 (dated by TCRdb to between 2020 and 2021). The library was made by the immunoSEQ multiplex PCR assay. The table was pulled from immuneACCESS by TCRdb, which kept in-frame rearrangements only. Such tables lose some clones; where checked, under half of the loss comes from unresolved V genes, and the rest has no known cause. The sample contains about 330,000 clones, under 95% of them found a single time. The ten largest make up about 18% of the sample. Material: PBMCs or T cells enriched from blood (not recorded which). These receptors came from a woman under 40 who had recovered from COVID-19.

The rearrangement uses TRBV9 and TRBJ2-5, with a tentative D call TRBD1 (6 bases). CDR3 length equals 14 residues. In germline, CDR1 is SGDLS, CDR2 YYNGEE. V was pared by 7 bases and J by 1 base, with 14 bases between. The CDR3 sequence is CASSRDNLQETQYF. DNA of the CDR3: TGTGCCAGCTCCAGGGACAACCTCCAAGAGACCCAGTACTTC.

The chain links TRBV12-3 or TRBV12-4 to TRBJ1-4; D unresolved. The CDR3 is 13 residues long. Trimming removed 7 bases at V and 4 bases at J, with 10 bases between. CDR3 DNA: TGTGCCAGCACTGAGAGCCGTAATGAAAAACTGTTTTTT. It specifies CASTESRNEKLFF.

Here the CDR3 DNA reads TGTGCCAGCAGAGGTGGGACAGCGAAAAACAATGAGCAGTTCTTC. Protein product: CASRGGTAKNNEQFF. The chain recombines TRBV6-6 with TRBJ2-1, with 7 bases lining up with TRBD1. Looked up from germline, CDR1 is MNHNY and CDR2 is SVGAGI (reference sequence). Germline trimming cut 6 bases from V and 5 bases from J; bases unmatched to any gene: 10. The length of the CDR3 is 15 residues.

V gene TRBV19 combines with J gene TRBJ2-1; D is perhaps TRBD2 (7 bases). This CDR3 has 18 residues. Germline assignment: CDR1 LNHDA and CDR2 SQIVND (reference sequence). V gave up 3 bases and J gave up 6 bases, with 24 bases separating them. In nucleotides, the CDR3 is TGTGCCAGTAGTATTTTAGTGAGGGGGGGCCAAATCAGCAATGAGCAGTTCTTC. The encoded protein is CASSILVRGGQISNEQFF. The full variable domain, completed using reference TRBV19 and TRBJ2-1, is DGGITQSPKYLFRKEGQNVTLSCEQNLNHDAMYWYRQDPGQGLRLIYYSQIVNDFQKGDIAEGYSVSREKKESFPLTVTSAQKNPTAFYLCASSILVRGGQISNEQFFGPGTRLTVL.

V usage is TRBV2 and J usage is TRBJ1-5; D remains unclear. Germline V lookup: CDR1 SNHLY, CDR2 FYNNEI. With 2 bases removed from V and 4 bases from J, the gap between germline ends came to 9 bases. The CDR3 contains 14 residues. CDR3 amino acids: CASSERQVNQPQHF. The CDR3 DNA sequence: TGTGCCAGCAGTGAACGGCAGGTAAATCAGCCCCAGCATTTT.

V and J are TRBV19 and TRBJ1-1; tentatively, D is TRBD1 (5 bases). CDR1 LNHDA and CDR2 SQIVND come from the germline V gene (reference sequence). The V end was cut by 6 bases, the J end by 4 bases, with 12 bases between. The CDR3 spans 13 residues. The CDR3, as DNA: TGTGCCAGTAGCGTGGGGGGGGTCACTGAAGCTTTCTTT. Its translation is CASSVGGVTEAFF.

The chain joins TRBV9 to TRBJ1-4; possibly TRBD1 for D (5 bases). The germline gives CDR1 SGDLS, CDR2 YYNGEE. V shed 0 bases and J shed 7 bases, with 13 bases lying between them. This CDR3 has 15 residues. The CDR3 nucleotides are TGTGCCAGCAGCGTAGTAAAGGTAGGGGCTGAAAAACTGTTTTTT. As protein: CASSVVKVGAEKLFF. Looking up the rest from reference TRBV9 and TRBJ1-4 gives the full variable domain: DSGVTQTPKHLITATGQRVTLRCSPRSGDLSVYWYQQSLDQGLQFLIQYYNGEERAKGNILERFSAQQFPDLHSELNLSSLELGDSALYFCASSVVKVGAEKLFFGSGTQLSVL.

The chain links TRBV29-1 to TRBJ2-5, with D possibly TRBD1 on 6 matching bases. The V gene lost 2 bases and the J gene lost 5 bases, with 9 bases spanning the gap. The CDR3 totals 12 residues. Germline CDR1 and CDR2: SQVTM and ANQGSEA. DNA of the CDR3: TGCAGCGTTGAAAAGGGGGTTGAGACCCAGTACTTC. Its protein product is CSVEKGVETQYF.

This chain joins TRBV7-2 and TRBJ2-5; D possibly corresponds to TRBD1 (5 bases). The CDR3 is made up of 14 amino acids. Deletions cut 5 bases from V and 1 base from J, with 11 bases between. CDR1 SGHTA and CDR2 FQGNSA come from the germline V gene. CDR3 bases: TGTGCCAGCAGCGACTGGGGCAGCCAAGAGACCCAGTACTTC. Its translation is CASSDWGSQETQYF.

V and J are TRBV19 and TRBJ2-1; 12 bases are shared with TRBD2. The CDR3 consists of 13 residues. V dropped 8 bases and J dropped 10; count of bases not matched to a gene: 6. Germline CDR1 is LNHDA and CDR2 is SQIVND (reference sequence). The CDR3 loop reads CASRLAGVEEQFF. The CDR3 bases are TGTGCCAGTCGACTAGCGGGGGTCGAAGAGCAGTTCTTC.

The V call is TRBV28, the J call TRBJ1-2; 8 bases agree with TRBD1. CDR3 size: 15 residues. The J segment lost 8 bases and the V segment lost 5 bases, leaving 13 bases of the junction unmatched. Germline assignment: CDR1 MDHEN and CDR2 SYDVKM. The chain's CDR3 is CASSTSTGASLGYTF. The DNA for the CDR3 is TGTGCCAGCAGTACCTCGACAGGGGCGTCTCTAGGCTACACCTTC.

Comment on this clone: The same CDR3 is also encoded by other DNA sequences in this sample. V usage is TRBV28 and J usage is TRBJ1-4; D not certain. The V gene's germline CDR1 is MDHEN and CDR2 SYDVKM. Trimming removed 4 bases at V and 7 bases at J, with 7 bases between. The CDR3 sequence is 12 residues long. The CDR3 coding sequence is TGTGCCAGCAGTTCCTCGGGTGAAAAACTGTTTTTT. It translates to CASSSSGEKLFF.

CDR3 residues: CASSHGGSSGSPDTQYF. CDR3 bases: TGTGCCAGCTCCCACGGGGGGAGTAGCGGGAGCCCAGATACGCAGTATTTT. V gene TRBV18 combines with J gene TRBJ2-3; 9 bases match TRBD2. V was pared by 6 bases and J by 4 bases, with 14 bases of the junction left unmatched. Per germline, CDR1 KGHSH and CDR2 LQKENI. The CDR3 consists of 17 residues. The full variable domain, rest sourced from reference TRBV18 and TRBJ2-3, is NAGVMQNPRHLVRRRGQEARLRCSPMKGHSHVYWYRQLPEEGLKFMVYLQKENIIDESGMPKERFSAEFPKEGPSILRIQQVVRGDSAAYFCASSHGGSSGSPDTQYFGPGTRLTVL.

In DNA form, the CDR3 reads TGTGCCAGAAGCCCTCAGTCGGCAGGCACCTATGGCTACACCTTC. Amino acids: CARSPQSAGTYGYTF. This chain links TRBV5-3 with TRBJ1-2; D ambiguous. TRBV5-3 belongs to the ORF category, with a function that is uncertain. This CDR3 spans 15 amino acids. V was clipped by 4 bases and J by 4 bases, with 17 bases between them.

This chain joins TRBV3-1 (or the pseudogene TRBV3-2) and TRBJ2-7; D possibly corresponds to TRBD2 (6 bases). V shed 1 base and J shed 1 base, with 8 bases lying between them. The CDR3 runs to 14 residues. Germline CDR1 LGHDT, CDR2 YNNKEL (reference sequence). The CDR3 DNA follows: TGTGCCAGCAGCCAAGTCGGGGGATCCTACGAGCAGTACTTC. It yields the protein CASSQVGGSYEQYF.

CDR3 sequence: CASSFPGTLVDTQYF. CDR3 nucleotide sequence: TGTGCCAGCAGCTTCCCCGGGACACTGGTGGATACGCAGTATTTT. V is TRBV11-2 and J is TRBJ2-3; D possibly corresponds to TRBD1 (6 bases). The CDR3 totals 15 residues. Germline V CDR1 and CDR2: SGHAT, FQNNGV. The V and J ends lost 3 bases and 6 bases respectively, with 16 bases between them.

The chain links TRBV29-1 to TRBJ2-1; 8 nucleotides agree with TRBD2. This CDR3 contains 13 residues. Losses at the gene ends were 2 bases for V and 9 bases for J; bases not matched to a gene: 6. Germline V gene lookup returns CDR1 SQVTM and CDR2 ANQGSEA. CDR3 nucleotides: TGCAGCGTTGAATCACTAGCGGTCACTGAGCAGTTCTTC. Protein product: CSVESLAVTEQFF.

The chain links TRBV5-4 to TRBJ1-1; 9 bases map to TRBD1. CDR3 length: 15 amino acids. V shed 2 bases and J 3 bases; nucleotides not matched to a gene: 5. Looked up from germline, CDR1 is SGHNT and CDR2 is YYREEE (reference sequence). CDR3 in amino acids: CASSLGTGLDTEAFF. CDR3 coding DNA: TGTGCCAGCAGCTTAGGGACAGGGTTGGACACTGAAGCTTTCTTT.

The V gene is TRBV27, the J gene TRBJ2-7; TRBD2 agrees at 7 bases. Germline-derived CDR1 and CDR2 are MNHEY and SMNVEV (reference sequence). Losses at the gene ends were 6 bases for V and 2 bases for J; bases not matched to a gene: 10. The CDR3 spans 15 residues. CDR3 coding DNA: TGTGCCAGCAGACGGGGGGATCTGACGGCCTACGAGCAGTACTTC. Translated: CASRRGDLTAYEQYF.

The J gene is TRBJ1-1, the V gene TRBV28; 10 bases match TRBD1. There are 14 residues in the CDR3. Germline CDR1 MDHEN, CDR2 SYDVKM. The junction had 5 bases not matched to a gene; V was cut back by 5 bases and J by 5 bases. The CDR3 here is CASSLTGGLTEAFF. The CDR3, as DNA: TGTGCCAGCAGTCTGACAGGGGGCTTGACTGAAGCTTTCTTT.

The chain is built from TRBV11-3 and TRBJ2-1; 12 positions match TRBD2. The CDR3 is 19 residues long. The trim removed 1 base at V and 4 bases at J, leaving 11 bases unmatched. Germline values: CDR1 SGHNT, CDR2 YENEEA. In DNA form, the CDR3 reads TGTGCCAGCAGCTTAGGGCTGAGGACTAGCGGGGATCCATACAATGAGCAGTTCTTC. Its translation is CASSLGLRTSGDPYNEQFF.